This TCR beta chain was captured in a study of T cells in Graves' hyperthyroidism and ophthalmopathy. The table lists this clonotype with a few counts. RNA transcripts gave rise to amplified TCR beta CDR3 regions. The HTBI set primed first-round TCR CDR3 RT-PCR. TCRdb ran MiXCR on the multiplex PCR reads and lists one entry per CDR3 protein. The table lists hundreds of thousands of distinct CDR3 sequences, roughly an eighth of them singletons. V was trimmed by 1 base and J by 6 bases, leaving 16 bases between them. Germline V gene data show CDR1 as LNHNV and CDR2 as YYDKDF (reference sequence). The CDR3 sequence is 17 residues long.

V is TRBV15 and J is TRBJ1-6; D is perhaps TRBD1 (6 bases). The specimen sequenced was blood. The receptor was derived from a woman aged 40-49 years with Graves' ophthalmopathy. The DNA of the CDR3 is TGTGCCACCAGCAGAGGGACCGGGACACCCTTTAATTCACCCCTCCACTTT. As protein: CATSRGTGTPFNSPLHF.